This T cell receptor (beta chain) appears in the sequencing data of a study of lymphopenia after photon versus proton radiotherapy. Whole-study findings and limits: In patients who died, overall survival fell as post-nadir TCR diversity dropped more. Survival link was tested only in deceased patients; proton benefit remains a possibility. After lymphocyte nadir, photon-treated repertoires showed oligoclonal expansion, especially CD8+ Temra.

As to this clone: Its matching antigen is unknown.

Some clones are missing from TCRdb's copy, which holds only in-frame ones; the method was immunoSEQ multiplex PCR. The table records 15,000 to 20,000 clones, approximately 90% of them present only once. Germline V gene lookup returns CDR1 LGHNA and CDR2 YSLEER. Losses at the gene ends were 3 bases for V and 4 bases for J; bases not matched to a gene: 8. The length of the CDR3 is 15 residues. Source: peripheral blood, taken from a patient treated with proton-based radiotherapy. The chain has TRBV4-3 and TRBJ1-2; TRBD1 matches 7 bases. The receptor's source is a woman aged 55-70 years with cholangiocarcinoma. Some clones in this sample may be carry-over from other donors' samples. CDR3 DNA: TGCGCCAGCAGCCAGTACAGGGGATCTGGCTATGGCTACACCTTC. Encoded protein: CASSQYRGSGYGYTF.